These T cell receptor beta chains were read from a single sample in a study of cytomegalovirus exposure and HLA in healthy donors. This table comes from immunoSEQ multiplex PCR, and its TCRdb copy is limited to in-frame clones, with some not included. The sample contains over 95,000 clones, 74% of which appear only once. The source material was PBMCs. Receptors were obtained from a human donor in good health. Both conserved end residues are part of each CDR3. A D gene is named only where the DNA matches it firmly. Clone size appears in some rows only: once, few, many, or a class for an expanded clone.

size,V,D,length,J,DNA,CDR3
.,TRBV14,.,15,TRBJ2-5,TGTGCCAGCAGCCAAGGACAGACCCGGCAAGAGACCCAGTACTTC,CASSQGQTRQETQYF
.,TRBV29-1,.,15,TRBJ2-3,TGCAGCGTTGAACCCCCCCAGGGGGGACCAGATACGCAGTATTTT,CSVEPPQGGPDTQYF
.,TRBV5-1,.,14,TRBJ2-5,TGCGCCAGCAGCTTATCCCGGGGTCAAGAGACCCAGTACTTC,CASSLSRGQETQYF
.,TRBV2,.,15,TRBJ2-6,TGTGCCAGCAGTGTCATCCGGGGTGGGGCCAACGTCCTGACTTTC,CASSVIRGGANVLTF
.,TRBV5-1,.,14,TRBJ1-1,TGCGCCAGCAGCTCGGCGAGGAAGAACACTGAAGCTTTCTTT,CASSSARKNTEAFF
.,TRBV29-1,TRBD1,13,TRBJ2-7,TGCAGCTATCAACAGGGGGCTTCGTACGAGCAGTACTTC,CSYQQGASYEQYF
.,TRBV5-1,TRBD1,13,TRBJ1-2,TGCGCCAGCGGGACAGGGTCCAACTATGGCTACACCTTC,CASGTGSNYGYTF
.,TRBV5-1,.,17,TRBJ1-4,TGCGCCAGCAGTGTGGCCTTCGGGGTGGAGGCAGCCTCACGGCTGTTTTTT,CASSVAFGVEAASRLFF
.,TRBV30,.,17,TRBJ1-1,TGTGCCTGGAGTTGTCAGGGGAAACTACTTTCCTGCACTGAAGCTTTCTTT,CAWSCQGKLLSCTEAFF
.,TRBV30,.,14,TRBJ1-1,TGTGCCTGGAGTGAACCAGGGGTGAACACTGAAGCTTTCTTT,CAWSEPGVNTEAFF
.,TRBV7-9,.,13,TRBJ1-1,TGTGCCAGCAGCTACAGGTTGAACACTGAAGCTTTCTTT,CASSYRLNTEAFF
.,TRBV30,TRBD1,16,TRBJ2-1,TGTGCCTGGAGTCTCAAGGGCCGGGACAGGGGGCATGAGCAGTTCTTC,CAWSLKGRDRGHEQFF
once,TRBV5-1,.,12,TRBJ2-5,TGCGCCAGCAGCCAGGGGTTCGAGACCCAGTACTTC,CASSQGFETQYF
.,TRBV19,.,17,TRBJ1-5,TGTGCCAGTACCAGCACCACGGTCCTAGGAAGAAATCAGCCCCAGCATTTT,CASTSTTVLGRNQPQHF
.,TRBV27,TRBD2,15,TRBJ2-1,TGTGCCAGCAGTACTAGCGGGAGCTCCTACAATGAGCAGTTCTTC,CASSTSGSSYNEQFF
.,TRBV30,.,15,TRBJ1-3,TGTGCCTGGACTCCATCGCCGGTCTCAGGAAACACCATATATTTT,CAWTPSPVSGNTIYF
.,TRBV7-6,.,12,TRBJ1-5,TGTGCCAGCAGCTCGGTGGATCAGCCCCAGCATTTT,CASSSVDQPQHF
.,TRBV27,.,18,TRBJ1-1,TGTGCCAGCAGTTTACGGCGGGGGTCCGGGGAGGCAGCCCTTCGAACTTTCTTT,CASSLRRGSGEAALRTFF
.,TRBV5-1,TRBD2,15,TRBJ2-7,TGCGCCAGCAGCTCCAGCGGGAGGGCCTTCGACGAGCAGTACTTC,CASSSSGRAFDEQYF
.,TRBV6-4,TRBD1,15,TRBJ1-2,TGTGCCAGCAGTGCGGACAGGGGCGCTAACTATGGCTACACCTTC,CASSADRGANYGYTF
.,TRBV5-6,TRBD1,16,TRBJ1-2,TGTGCCAGCAGCCCCCTATCGACAGGGCCAAGGTATGGCTACACCTTC,CASSPLSTGPRYGYTF
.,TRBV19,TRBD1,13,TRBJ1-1,TGTGCCAGTACCCGACAGGGTTGGACTGAAGCTTTCTTT,CASTRQGWTEAFF
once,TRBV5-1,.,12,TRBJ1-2,TGCGCCAGCAGCCCCGGAGGGGAGGGCTACACCTTC,CASSPGGEGYTF
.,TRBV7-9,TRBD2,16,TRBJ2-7,TGTGCCAGCAGCTTCGGACTAGCGGGAGGCGGGCTCGAGCAGTACTTC,CASSFGLAGGGLEQYF
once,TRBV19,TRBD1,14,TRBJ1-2,TGTGCCAGTAGGGGAGAGGGACAGAACTATGGCTACACCTTC,CASRGEGQNYGYTF
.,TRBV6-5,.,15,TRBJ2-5,TGTGCCAGCAGCCCCAGAGGGGGGGCTGGGGAGACCCAGTACTTC,CASSPRGGAGETQYF
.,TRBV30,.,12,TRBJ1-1,TGTGCCTGGAGTAGGTTGGGGACTGGATCTTTCTTT,CAWSRLGTGSFF
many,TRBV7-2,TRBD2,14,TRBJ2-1,TGTGCCAGCAGCTTAGGACTAGCGGAGAATGAGCAGTTCTTC,CASSLGLAENEQFF
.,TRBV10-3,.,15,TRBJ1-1,TGTGCCATCAGGTCAAACAGGGATACGAACACTGAAGCTTTCTTT,CAIRSNRDTNTEAFF
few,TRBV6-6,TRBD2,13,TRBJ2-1,TGTGCCAGCACCTCTTCCGGAGCGGGAGAGCAGTTCTTC,CASTSSGAGEQFF
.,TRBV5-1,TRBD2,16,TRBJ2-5,TGCGCCAGCAGCACCCTCGGGGGGGGCCTCCAAGAGACCCAGTACTTC,CASSTLGGGLQETQYF
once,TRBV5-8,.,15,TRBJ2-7,TGTGCCAGCGGTGGACATCTCCGGAGCTCCTACGAGCAGTACTTC,CASGGHLRSSYEQYF
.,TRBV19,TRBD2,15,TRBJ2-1,TGTGCCAGTAGTATCGGACTAGCGGGTGTGGATGAGCAGTTCTTC,CASSIGLAGVDEQFF
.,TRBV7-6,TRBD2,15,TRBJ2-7,TGTGCCAGCAGCTTAATAAGCGGGAGCTCCTACGAGCAGTACTTC,CASSLISGSSYEQYF
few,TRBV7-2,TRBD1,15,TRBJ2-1,TGTGCCAGCAGCTCGGCTGGACAGGGGGACAATGAGCAGTTCTTC,CASSSAGQGDNEQFF
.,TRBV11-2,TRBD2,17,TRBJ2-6,TGTGCCAGCAGCTTAGCCCCGAGCGGGATAAGGGGCAACGTCCTGACTTTC,CASSLAPSGIRGNVLTF
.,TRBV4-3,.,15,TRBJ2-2,TGCGCCAGCAGCCAAGCGGCAGGTATCACCGGGGAGCTGTTTTTT,CASSQAAGITGELFF
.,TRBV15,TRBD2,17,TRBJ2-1,TGTGCCCCCTACGTGCTAGCGGGGCCCAGCTCCTACAATGAGCAGTTCTTC,CAPYVLAGPSSYNEQFF
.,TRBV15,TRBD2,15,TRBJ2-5,TGTGCCACCAGCACAATTGGCGGGAGGCAAGAGACCCAGTACTTC,CATSTIGGRQETQYF
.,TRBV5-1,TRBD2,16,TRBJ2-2,TGCGCCAGCAGCTTGTCAGCTAGCGGGAGTACCGGGGAGCTGTTTTTT,CASSLSASGSTGELFF